This TCR beta chain was sequenced for a study of cytomegalovirus exposure and HLA in healthy donors. The PCR had 60 Vbeta and 13 Jbeta primers. Only in-frame clones appear in the TCRdb table, and some are missing; sequencing was by immunoSEQ multiplex PCR. This sample has over 130,000 clones; 66% occur once, and the top ten carry 6.5%. The source of this sequence is a woman aged 60-70 years in good health and CMV-seronegative. Specimen: PBMCs.

The CDR3: CASTLPGLSSYEQYF. The CDR3 nucleotides read TGCGCCAGCACTCTGCCGGGACTGTCCTCCTACGAGCAGTACTTC. The chain links TRBV23-1 to TRBJ2-7; D is possibly TRBD2 (6 bases). TRBV23-1 is noted as an ORF with a role that remains uncertain. The CDR3 has 15 residues. V lost 7 bases and J lost 0, with 16 bases in between.